Presented here are 30 T cell receptor beta chains from one specimen sequenced in a study of T cells in Graves' hyperthyroidism and ophthalmopathy. The TCR beta CDR3 regions underwent amplification using RNA transcripts as the source. The HTBI primer set was used in a first-round RT-PCR of the TCR CDR3. TCRdb passed the multiplex PCR reads through MiXCR, listing each CDR3 protein once. Here the sample spans roughly 840,000 distinct CDR3 sequences, 38% being singletons. Sequencing was done on a sample of blood. All receptors come from a man in his late teens or twenties with Graves' hyperthyroidism.

This clonotype was seen repeatedly, ten times or more. This chain connects TRBV7-2 to TRBJ2-5; D not certain. Trimming pared 4 bases from V and 1 base from J, leaving 13 bases between. The CDR3 totals 15 residues. Germline V gives CDR1 SGHTA, CDR2 FQGNSA. This chain's CDR3 is CASSYQGPSQETQYF. In nucleotides, the CDR3 is TGTGCCAGCAGCTACCAAGGACCATCCCAAGAGACCCAGTACTTC.

This clonotype was picked up many times. The CDR3 sequence is CAISERPGDNQETQYF. CDR3 DNA sequence: TGTGCCATCAGTGAGCGGCCGGGAGATAACCAAGAGACCCAGTACTTC. The chain is built from TRBV10-3 and TRBJ2-5; D might be TRBD2 (6 bases). V was trimmed by 2 bases and J by 0 bases, leaving 13 bases between them. The CDR3 totals 16 residues. CDR1 is ENHRY, CDR2 SYGVKD, per germline.

The CDR3 nucleotides are TGTGCCAGCAGTTACGGGCCCCAGAACACTGAAGCTTTCTTT. Translated, it gives CASSYGPQNTEAFF. The chain employs TRBV25-1 and TRBJ1-1; no clear D gene. Germline lookup yields CDR1 MGHDK and CDR2 SYGVNS. Trimming cost V 5 bases and J 1 base, with 11 bases left between them. The length of the CDR3 is 14 residues.

This chain connects TRBV11-2 to TRBJ2-5; D might be TRBD1 or TRBD2, each matching 5 bases. This CDR3 comprises 15 residues. CDR1 is SGHAT, CDR2 FQNNGV, per germline. V was trimmed by 2 bases and J by 5 bases, leaving 15 bases between them. This CDR3 reads CASSLSGSEGETQYF. In nucleotides, the CDR3 is TGTGCCAGCAGCTTATCAGGGTCCGAGGGGGAGACCCAGTACTTC.

The gene calls are TRBV5-1 and TRBJ2-5; 10 bases map to TRBD2. The CDR3 loop spans 15 amino acids. Germline V gives CDR1 SGHRS, CDR2 YFSETQ. Trimming cost V 1 base and J 5 bases; bases outside gene matches: 5. The CDR3 coding sequence is TGCGCCAGCAGCTTGAGCGGGAGGGCAACTGAGACCCAGTACTTC. The encoded protein is CASSLSGRATETQYF.

This clonotype has more than one count but fewer than ten. This chain links TRBV19 with TRBJ1-1; no clear D gene. This CDR3 has 15 residues. CDR1 LNHDA and CDR2 SQIVND come from the germline V gene (reference sequence). V lost 9 bases and J lost 6, with 23 bases in between. As DNA, the CDR3 is TGTGCCAGCAGTGAAGCGCTCTGGGGTGTCGCTGAAGCTTTCTTT. It specifies CASSEALWGVAEAFF.

The rearrangement links TRBV20-1 to TRBJ1-2; D is undetermined. The germline CDR1 and CDR2 sequences are DFQATT and SNEGSKA (reference sequence). The CDR3 runs 14 residues. V was cut by 4 bases and J by 2 bases, with 14 bases left in between. The CDR3 is CSAIRAAVNYGYTF. The CDR3 coding sequence is TGCAGTGCTATTAGGGCGGCGGTGAACTATGGCTACACCTTC.

This chain links TRBV29-1 with TRBJ2-2; no definite D call. V shed 7 bases and J shed 1 base, with 7 bases lying between them. The V gene's germline CDR1 is SQVTM and CDR2 ANQGSEA. This CDR3 has 12 amino acids. The CDR3 DNA is TGCAGCGCCTTCATGAACACCGGGGAGCTGTTTTTT. This translates into CSAFMNTGELFF.

This clonotype was counted a few times. The chain carries TRBV7-2 and TRBJ2-7; tentative D call: TRBD2 (5 bases). In germline, CDR1 is SGHTA, CDR2 FQGNSA. This CDR3 is 15 amino acids long. V lost 1 base, J lost 1 base, and 11 bases lay in between. CDR3 coding DNA: TGTGCCAGCAGCTTAGAGGGTTGGGAGTCCTACGAGCAGTACTTC. It codes for CASSLEGWESYEQYF.

CDR3 loop: CATSRAGESQHF. The CDR3 coding sequence is TGTGCCACCAGCAGGGCCGGCGAATCCCAGCATTTT. The genes are TRBV15 and TRBJ1-5; D unresolved. Germline values: CDR1 LNHNV, CDR2 YYDKDF (reference sequence). The CDR3 has 12 residues. Deletions cut 3 bases from V and 11 bases from J, with 11 bases between.

This clonotype has only a few counts. The rearrangement links TRBV6-6 to TRBJ2-7, with 9 bases aligning to TRBD2. This CDR3 spans 14 amino acids. The germline CDR1 and CDR2 sequences are MNHNY and SVGAGI (reference sequence). V was pared by 2 bases and J by 5 bases, with 4 bases of the junction left unmatched. The CDR3 region is CASSYAGLANEQYF. CDR3 DNA: TGTGCCAGCAGTTACGCGGGACTAGCAAACGAGCAGTACTTC.

J is TRBJ1-3 and V is TRBV6-1, with TRBD1 identical over 8 bases. This CDR3 contains 15 residues. Germline CDR1 is MNHNS and CDR2 is SASEGT. The junction had 7 bases not matched to a gene; V was cut back by 7 bases and J by 2 bases. The CDR3 sequence is CASTLDRATGNTIYF. The CDR3 coding sequence is TGTGCCAGCACTTTGGACAGGGCCACTGGAAACACCATATATTTT.

Worth noting for this clonotype: One end of the junction varies from germline; a read error may be responsible. The chain carries TRBV5-1 and TRBJ1-5; 7 bases agree with TRBD1. CDR3 length: 18 residues. Germline CDR1 reads SGHRS; CDR2 reads YFSETQ. This CDR3 is CASSLTAGGTYSNQPQHF. The CDR3 nucleotides read TGTGCCAGCAGCTTGACGGCAGGGGGGACGTATAGCAATCAGCCCCAGCATTTT.

This clonotype occurred a few times. The chain carries TRBV7-6 and TRBJ2-5; TRBD2 matches at 10 bases. The CDR3 consists of 15 residues. The J segment lost 3 bases and the V segment lost 5 bases, leaving 6 bases of the junction unmatched. Germline V gene sequence: CDR1 SGHVS, CDR2 FNYEAQ. The CDR3 loop reads CASSTAGGAKETQYF. The CDR3 nucleotides read TGTGCCAGCAGCACAGCGGGGGGGGCAAAAGAGACCCAGTACTTC.

This clonotype was detected a few times. The rearrangement uses TRBV4-1 and TRBJ2-7; 9 bases line up with TRBD1. The CDR3 sequence is 16 residues long. V gave up 0 bases and J gave up 3 bases; unmatched junction bases: 6. Germline V lookup: CDR1 MGHRA, CDR2 YSYEKL. The CDR3 region has the DNA TGCGCCAGCAGCCAAGAAGGGACAGGGTTAAGCTACGAGCAGTACTTC. This encodes CASSQEGTGLSYEQYF.

This clonotype was observed a handful of times. The CDR3 region is CSVWGSGANVLTF. As DNA, the CDR3 is TGCAGTGTTTGGGGCTCTGGGGCCAACGTCCTGACTTTC. The J gene is TRBJ2-6, the V gene TRBV20-1; no firm D call. V was trimmed by 7 bases and J by 0 bases, leaving 7 bases between them. Per germline, CDR1 DFQATT and CDR2 SNEGSKA (reference sequence). CDR3 length: 13 amino acids.

This clonotype occurred a few times. The gene calls are TRBV7-9 and TRBJ2-2; D tentatively fits TRBD1 or TRBD2 (5 bases each). Germline CDR1 is SEHNR and CDR2 is FQNEAQ (reference sequence). The CDR3 is 16 residues long. V was cut by 4 bases and J by 6 bases, with 18 bases left in between. The CDR3 reads CASSSRDPGVSGELFF. The CDR3, as DNA: TGTGCCAGCAGCTCTCGGGACCCCGGGGTGTCCGGGGAGCTGTTTTTT.

Note on this clonotype: At one end the junction does not follow the germline gene, possibly because of a read error. CDR3 amino acids: CASSPLLSPQNYGYTF. The CDR3 nucleotides are TGCGCCAGCAGCCCCCTCTTGTCCCCACAGAACTATGGCTACACCTTC. The J gene is TRBJ1-2, the V gene TRBV11-1; no reliable D call. The CDR3 runs to 16 residues. The germline CDR1 and CDR2 sequences are SGHAT and FQDESV (reference sequence).

The chain combines TRBV4-3 with TRBJ2-5, with TRBD2 identical over 11 bases. The CDR3 is 17 amino acids. CDR1 and CDR2 (germline): LGHNA, YSLEER. After removal of 3 bases from V and 5 bases from J, the junction contained 11 bases not matched to a gene. In DNA, the CDR3 is TGCGCCAGCAGCCACGGACTAGCGGGCCGTGTCGGCGAGACCCAGTACTTC. Protein product: CASSHGLAGRVGETQYF.

In this sample, this clonotype turned up many times. The chain employs TRBV9 and TRBJ1-5; TRBD1 matches at 7 bases. Trimming removed 1 base from V and 6 bases from J; junction bases left unmatched: 7. Per the germline V gene, CDR1 is SGDLS and CDR2 is YYNGEE. The CDR3 extends over 15 amino acids. CDR3 loop: CASSVTGEKGQPQHF. In DNA, the CDR3 is TGTGCCAGCAGCGTAACAGGGGAGAAAGGTCAGCCCCAGCATTTT.

This clonotype has at least ten counts. This chain joins TRBV19 and TRBJ1-5, with D possibly TRBD1 on 6 matching bases. The CDR3 is 16 amino acids. V was shortened by 3 bases and J by 10 bases, with 22 bases between the two germline ends. Germline V gene sequence: CDR1 LNHDA, CDR2 SQIVND (reference sequence). CDR3 loop: CASSISPTGATSPQHF. CDR3 nucleotides: TGTGCCAGTAGTATTAGTCCGACAGGCGCCACCTCTCCCCAGCATTTT.

The chain employs TRBV20-1 and TRBJ2-7, with a possible D match to TRBD1 (6 bases). The CDR3 loop spans 14 amino acids. V gave up 0 bases and J gave up 2 bases, with 11 bases separating them. The germline CDR1 and CDR2 sequences are DFQATT and SNEGSKA (reference sequence). DNA of the CDR3: TGCAGTGCTAGAGATTCTACAGGGACCTACGAGCAGTACTTC. The encoded protein is CSARDSTGTYEQYF.

This clonotype was seen only a few times. The V call is TRBV11-2, the J call TRBJ2-7; TRBD1 matches at 12 bases. The ends lost 5 bases at V and 2 bases at J; junction bases unmatched: 4. The CDR3 spans 15 residues. Germline CDR1 and CDR2: SGHAT and FQNNGV. CDR3 sequence: CASSRGTGGAYEQYF. The CDR3, as DNA: TGTGCCAGCAGCCGTGGGACAGGGGGCGCCTACGAGCAGTACTTC.

This chain joins TRBV2 and TRBJ1-2; 9 nucleotides line up with TRBD1. The CDR3 is 13 residues long. The V gene's germline CDR1 is SNHLY and CDR2 FYNNEI. With V trimmed by 5 bases and J by 9 bases, 7 bases remained unmatched. The CDR3 sequence: CASSTGQGTRYTF. The CDR3 DNA reads TGTGCCAGCAGTACGGGACAGGGAACTCGCTACACCTTC.

This clonotype has ten or more counts. The chain employs TRBV9 and TRBJ1-1, with a tentative D call TRBD1 (6 bases). The V end was cut by 3 bases, the J end by 8 bases, with 17 bases between. The CDR3 runs to 14 residues. Germline V lookup: CDR1 SGDLS, CDR2 YYNGEE. The chain's CDR3 is CASSGTGTQGEAFF. Here the CDR3 DNA reads TGTGCCAGCAGCGGTACAGGGACCCAGGGCGAAGCTTTCTTT. Supplemented by reference TRBV9 and TRBJ1-1, the full variable domain reads DSGVTQTPKHLITATGQRVTLRCSPRSGDLSVYWYQQSLDQGLQFLIQYYNGEERAKGNILERFSAQQFPDLHSELNLSSLELGDSALYFCASSGTGTQGEAFFGQGTRLTVV.

This clonotype was counted at least ten times. The rearrangement uses TRBV7-8 and TRBJ2-2; 12 positions agree with TRBD2. Germline V gene lookup returns CDR1 SGHVS and CDR2 FQNEAQ. The trim removed 1 base at V and 0 bases at J, leaving 3 bases unmatched. The CDR3 totals 18 residues. The CDR3 loop is CASSLVLAGGPNTGELFF. The CDR3 coding sequence is TGTGCCAGCAGCTTAGTGCTAGCGGGGGGGCCGAACACCGGGGAGCTGTTTTTT.

This clonotype has only a few counts. The V and J genes are TRBV7-9 and TRBJ2-7; D is undetermined. The CDR3 has 11 residues. The germline gives CDR1 SEHNR, CDR2 FQNEAQ (reference sequence). V shed 5 bases and J shed 12 bases, with 14 bases lying between them. The chain's CDR3 is CASSPDALLYF. Written as DNA, the CDR3 is TGTGCCAGCAGCCCGGACGCTCTTCTGTACTTC.

This clonotype was observed a handful of times. This rearrangement joins TRBV3-1 to TRBJ1-1; D is possibly TRBD1 (6 bases). The V end was cut by 3 bases, the J end by 7 bases, with 9 bases between. The CDR3 loop spans 12 amino acids. Germline CDR1 reads LGHDT; CDR2 reads YNNKEL (reference sequence). The CDR3 DNA follows: TGTGCCAGCAGCCACCCGGACAGTGAAGCTTTCTTT. Amino acid sequence: CASSHPDSEAFF.

The CDR3 reads CASSLGGLASYEQYF. DNA for the CDR3: TGTGCCAGCAGCTTAGGCGGGCTAGCTTCCTACGAGCAGTACTTC. The chain uses TRBV11-3 and TRBJ2-7; TRBD2 might be the D (5 bases). Germline V gene sequence: CDR1 SGHNT, CDR2 YENEEA. The CDR3 has 15 residues. Deletions cut 1 base from V and 1 base from J, with 11 bases between. Drawing the rest from reference TRBV11-3 and TRBJ2-7, the complete variable domain is EAGVVQSPRYKIIEKKQPVAFWCNPISGHNTLYWYLQNLGQGPELLIRYENEEAVDDSQLPKDRFSAERLKGVDSTLKIQPAELGDSAVYLCASSLGGLASYEQYFGPGTRLTVT.

The rearrangement joins TRBV9 to TRBJ1-2; maybe TRBD1 (6 bases). V was pared by 1 base and J by 1 base, with 11 bases between. This CDR3 contains 15 residues. Germline CDR1 and CDR2: SGDLS and YYNGEE. The CDR3 nucleotides are TGTGCCAGCAGCGTAACAGGGAAGGGTAACTATGGCTACACCTTC. Encoded protein: CASSVTGKGNYGYTF.